The clone carrying this T cell receptor beta chain occurred a few times. The data are from a study of T cell changes during pregnancy in multiple sclerosis. Between the trimmed V and J ends, which lost 0 bases and 1 base, there was a span of 4 bases. CDR3 length: 13 amino acids. From germline, CDR1 is SGHRS and CDR2 YFSETQ. The repertoire was sequenced with immunoSEQ multiplex PCR; TCRdb's copy has only in-frame clones and lacks some. The profile shows roughly 30,000 clones, around nine tenths of them singletons. This receptor was obtained from a female donor in good health, enrolled as a control in a pregnancy study. Material: CD4+ T cells from peripheral blood mononuclear cells, obtained in the first trimester of pregnancy. The gene calls are TRBV5-1 and TRBJ1-1; D not resolved. For the CDR3, the DNA is TGCGCCAGCAGCTTGGACAGGAACACTGAAGCTTTCTTT. Translating gives CASSLDRNTEAFF. Full variable domain (rest looked up from reference TRBV5-1 and TRBJ1-1): KAGVTQTPRYLIKTRGQQVTLSCSPISGHRSVSWYQQTPGQGLQFLFEYFSETQRNKGNFPGRFSGRQFSNSRSEMNVSTLELGDSALYLCASSLDRNTEAFFGQGTRLTVV.